This TCR beta chain originates from a study of blood T cell repertoires in COVID-19 (dated by TCRdb to about 2020). General notes on the study: Collaborator samples came from the United States, Italy and Spain and covered acute and convalescent phases of COVID-19. The dataset comprised deeply sampled blood TCRbeta repertoires from subjects exposed to, actively infected with, or recovered from COVID-19. Where available, HLA class I and class II types were taken from metadata supplied by the sample provider and were not determined by assay-based typing. The sample metadata nearly always contained a de-identified subject ID, COVID-19 status, age in years and sex. The samples were drawn from two sources: the first 160 participants of the ongoing ImmuneRACE study, and 1,000 to 1,500 subjects contributed by 6 global collaborators. The material from the prospective study consisted of cDNA or gDNA derived from T cells, B-cell-depleted T cells, or PBMCs. The repertoires were released in a freely available public database intended as a resource for research on the immune response to SARS-CoV-2.

The immunoSEQ Assay, a bias-controlled multiplex PCR, was used to amplify TCRbeta CDR3 regions from genomic DNA. In the authors' own workflow: The number of nucleated cells in each sample was estimated from the amplification of reference gene primers within the assay. To quantify the absolute abundance of each unique TCRbeta CDR3 rearrangement, sequence reads were collapsed and filtered. For each sample, productive Simpson clonality was calculated as the square root of Simpson's diversity index over productive rearrangements. TCRdb re-hosts the immuneACCESS table, in-frame sequences only. Its copies lack some clones; in the studies checked, an unresolved V gene accounts for under half of them, and the cause for the rest is not known. Clonal size and the V and J genes are those of that table, whereas D and trimming came from the DNA. Present in this sample are some 300,000 clones, roughly 90% of which were seen just once. The top ten constitute 1% of the sample.

Beyond this particular receptor, the publication reports: How much clinical and demographic metadata was included differed by source and by participant, and the metadata was provided uncurated.

Of note for this clone: Its antigen is not yet known. It has no much larger one-base neighbor in the sample; base qualities were not kept.

One collaborating source in Seattle enrolled patients during active infection and followed them longitudinally through the course of disease. Whole blood was collected in K2EDTA tubes by collaborating institutions according to the institutions' own protocols. Collaborator samples were shipped for TCRbeta analysis as frozen whole blood, isolated PBMCs, or DNA extracted from either sample type. CDR1 SGDLS and CDR2 YYNGEE are derived from the germline V gene. From the cysteine through the phenylalanine, the CDR3 covers 14 amino acids. The retained sequence is limited to the CDR3, 42 bases, with the frame set at the first base. V is clipped by 0 bases and J by 2 bases, and the sequence between their germline boundaries is 9 bases long.

Sequenced input: peripheral blood. This TCR derives from a middle-aged woman with COVID-19, enrolled during active disease. Recombination linked TRBV9 to TRBJ2-7; confidence is insufficient to name the D gene. The DNA sequence follows: TGTGCCAGCAGCGTAGATCTGGGCACCTACGAGCAGTACTTC. Translated, this is CASSVDLGTYEQYF.